This T cell receptor beta chain was sequenced during a study of lymphopenia after photon versus proton radiotherapy. Sequencing was performed with immunoSEQ multiplex PCR; in TCRdb, only in-frame clones are kept and a portion is missing. The data contain under 35,000 clones, about 80% of them singletons. The V gene lost 2 bases and the J gene lost 10 bases, with 6 bases spanning the gap. Looked up from germline, CDR1 is MDHEN and CDR2 is SYDVKM. The CDR3 is made up of 12 amino acids. This sequence joins TRBV28 and TRBJ1-6, with D perhaps TRBD1 (5 bases). The sample consisted of peripheral blood, taken from a patient treated with proton-based radiotherapy. The sequence came from a woman in her seventies with pancreatic cancer. Written as DNA, the CDR3 is TGTGCCAGCAGTTTAGGGGGGTCACCCCTCCACTTT. Its protein is CASSLGGSPLHF. Based on the CDR3 plus reference TRBV28 and TRBJ1-6, the full variable domain is DVKVTQSSRYLVKRTGEKVFLECVQDMDHENMFWYRQDPGLGLRLIYFSYDVKMKEKGDIPEGYSVSREKKERFSLILESASTNQTSMYLCASSLGGSPLHFGNGTRLTVT.